This TCR beta chain stems from a study of Graves' ophthalmopathy and Graves' hyperthyroidism. Researchers took RNA transcripts and amplified TCR beta CDR3 regions from them. The workflow started with a first-round RT-PCR run with HTBI primers and then moved on to a second-round multiplex PCR. TCRdb re-derived calls from the multiplex PCR reads in MiXCR, one entry per CDR3 protein. Of fewer than 650,000 distinct CDR3 sequences listed, around a fifth are singletons. Ophthalmopathy absent within 18 months of follow-up marked hyperthyroidism as stable. Hyperthyroidism in these 18- to 65-year-old patients was newly diagnosed, lasting under 2 months. Study-level findings and limits: Detected in blood as well were most expanded thyroid clonotypes with frequency above 0.001.

Regarding this clonotype: The antigen remains undetermined.

The clonotype was recovered from a young woman with stable Graves' hyperthyroidism. Some clones in this sample may be carry-over from other donors' samples. Input material: peripheral blood.

CDR3 DNA sequence: TGTGCCAGCACCGGACAGGGAAAAGGGCAGTACTTC. This sequence encodes CASTGQGKGQYF. The chain couples TRBV28 to TRBJ2-7, with 8 bases lining up with TRBD1. V was pared by 7 bases and J by 9 bases, with 8 bases of the junction left unmatched. In germline, CDR1 is MDHEN, CDR2 SYDVKM. The CDR3 spans 12 residues. The whole variable domain, filled in from reference TRBV28 and TRBJ2-7, reads DVKVTQSSRYLVKRTGEKVFLECVQDMDHENMFWYRQDPGLGLRLIYFSYDVKMKEKGDIPEGYSVSREKKERFSLILESASTNQTSMYLCASTGQGKGQYFGPGTRLTVT.